Shown below are 31 T cell receptor beta chains from a single sample sequenced in a study of human T cells and chemical hapten exposure. Indicated time point: pre-sensitization, week 0. As for treatment: therapeutic diphenylcyclopropenone sensitization with weekly scalp DPC. TCRdb called the RACE reads again in MiXCR, with one record for every CDR3 protein. In the table there are some 90,000 distinct CDR3 sequences, 7.5% to 9.5% of which are singletons. The sequenced sample was whole blood, obtained in connection with sensitization to the hapten diphenylcyclopropenone (DPC). Source of these receptors: a middle-aged man with alopecia areata. Some clones in this sample may be carry-over from other donors' samples.

Many counts were recorded for this clonotype. The rearrangement uses TRBV2 and TRBJ2-3; possibly TRBD1 for D (5 bases). The CDR3 length is 15 residues. Germline-derived CDR1 and CDR2 are SNHLY and FYNNEI. The ends were cut back, 7 bases at V and 0 bases at J, with 14 bases in the middle. DNA of the CDR3: TGTGCCAGCAAACCGGACACATCTAGCACAGATACGCAGTATTTT. It yields the protein CASKPDTSSTDTQYF.

The J gene is TRBJ2-3, the V gene TRBV30; weak D call: TRBD2 (6 bases). The CDR3 runs 14 residues. V was trimmed by 4 bases and J by 6 bases, leaving 17 bases between them. Germline assignment: CDR1 GTSNPN and CDR2 SVGIG (reference sequence). CDR3 region: CAWNNWGLGDTQYF. CDR3 bases: TGTGCCTGGAACAATTGGGGACTGGGGGATACGCAGTATTTT.

The rearrangement joins TRBV7-2 to TRBJ2-2; possible D gene TRBD2, 6 bases. V lost 1 base and J lost 4, with 13 bases in between. Germline CDR1 reads SGHTA; CDR2 reads FQGNSA. There are 16 residues in the CDR3. The CDR3 protein is CASSLESGVGTGELFF. The CDR3 coding sequence is TGTGCCAGCAGCTTAGAGTCGGGAGTCGGCACCGGGGAGCTGTTTTTT.

This clonotype was observed many times. The genes are TRBV20-1 and TRBJ1-5, with TRBD1 matching over 7 bases. From germline, CDR1 is DFQATT and CDR2 SNEGSKA (reference sequence). The CDR3 consists of 13 residues. J lost 6 bases, V lost 6 bases, and 8 bases had no gene match. CDR3 bases: TGCAGTGCGCTGACAGGGAGGGGTCAGCCCCAGCATTTT. Its translation is CSALTGRGQPQHF.

This rearrangement joins TRBV21-1 to TRBJ2-3; the table's D gene call, TRBD1, was not cross checked with the DNA. TRBV21-1 is a documented pseudogene. The CDR3 extends over 16 amino acids. The DNA of the CDR3 is TGTGCCAGCAGCAAAGTTGGGGGGCCGGTCACAGATACGCAGTATTTT. Translated: CASSKVGGPVTDTQYF.

This clonotype has a handful of counts. The V and J genes are TRBV12-3 or TRBV12-4 and TRBJ2-1, with D perhaps assigned TRBD1 or TRBD2 (5 bases each). The CDR3 totals 13 residues. V gave up 6 bases and J gave up 4 bases, with 10 bases separating them. The CDR3 coding sequence is TGTGCCAGCAGGACGGGACGTTACAATGAGCAGTTCTTC. It translates to CASRTGRYNEQFF.

The chain couples TRBV5-5 to TRBJ1-4, with 7 bases aligning to TRBD1. Germline loops: CDR1 SGHKS, CDR2 YYEKEE (reference sequence). The J segment lost 2 bases and the V segment lost 3 bases, leaving 4 bases of the junction unmatched. The CDR3 runs 15 residues. The CDR3 is CASSSLGQTNEKLFF. CDR3 nucleotide sequence: TGTGCCAGCAGCTCCCTGGGACAGACTAATGAAAAACTGTTTTTT. Supplemented by reference TRBV5-5 and TRBJ1-4, the full variable domain reads DAGVTQSPTHLIKTRGQQVTLRCSPISGHKSVSWYQQVLGQGPQFIFQYYEKEERGRGNFPDRFSARQFPNYSSELNVNALLLGDSALYLCASSSLGQTNEKLFFGSGTQLSVL.

This clonotype has ten or more counts. The chain carries TRBV20-1 and TRBJ2-3; D is uncertain. V was clipped by 7 bases and J by 0 bases, with 11 bases between them. The CDR3 runs to 13 residues. CDR1 and CDR2 from the germline V gene are DFQATT and SNEGSKA (reference sequence). This CDR3 is CSGPPPSTDTQYF. The DNA for the CDR3 is TGCAGTGGACCTCCCCCTAGCACAGATACGCAGTATTTT.

This chain connects TRBV27 to TRBJ2-1; 9 nucleotides match TRBD2. CDR3 length: 15 residues. Germline CDR1 is MNHEY and CDR2 is SMNVEV (reference sequence). V shed 2 bases, J shed 10 bases, and the junction held 9 bases outside the gene matches. The CDR3 reads CASSLVAGGPGEQFF. The CDR3 DNA reads as TGTGCCAGCAGTTTAGTGGCGGGAGGGCCGGGGGAGCAGTTCTTC.

CDR3 DNA: TGTGCCAGTACAGAGTTCTCTGGGGCCAACGTCCTGACTTTC. Protein: CASTEFSGANVLTF. The V call is TRBV19, the J call TRBJ2-6, with D unclear. V gave up 7 bases and J gave up 0 bases, with 7 bases separating them. Germline values: CDR1 LNHDA, CDR2 SQIVND (reference sequence). There are 14 residues in the CDR3.

This clonotype has just a few counts. The chain combines TRBV13 with TRBJ2-7; TRBD2 matches at 9 bases. CDR1 and CDR2 (germline): PRHDT, FYEKMQ (reference sequence). After removal of 5 bases from V and 3 bases from J, the junction contained 8 bases not matched to a gene. There are 15 residues in the CDR3. For the CDR3, the DNA is TGTGCCAGCAGCAGTAGCGGGAGAGGGGACTACGAGCAGTACTTC. It yields the protein CASSSSGRGDYEQYF.

This clonotype has a count of ten or more. The chain couples TRBV29-1 to TRBJ1-1, with D perhaps TRBD1 (5 bases). The V end was cut by 2 bases, the J end by 6 bases, with 10 bases between. The germline V gene encodes CDR1 SQVTM and CDR2 ANQGSEA. This CDR3 is 12 amino acids long. The CDR3 DNA reads TGCAGCGTTGAAAGGGGTATCGCTGAAGCTTTCTTT. Encoded protein: CSVERGIAEAFF.

This clonotype was observed a handful of times. No DNA is shown, since the ends of the CDR3 on it are uncertain; the CDR3 is the one TCRdb lists. This sequence joins TRBV7-9 and TRBJ2-5; the table's D call TRBD1 went unverified against the DNA. CDR1 SEHNR and CDR2 FQNEAQ come from the germline V gene (reference sequence). The CDR3 spans 22 amino acids, including both terminal residues. CDR3 loop: CASSLTVLQAETQYFGPGTQYF.

The sample holds a few counts of this clonotype. The chain joins TRBV20-1 to TRBJ2-6; D unclear. Germline V lookup: CDR1 DFQATT, CDR2 SNEGSKA (reference sequence). Trimming stripped 1 base from V and 0 bases from J, with 4 bases between. The CDR3 consists of 14 residues. The CDR3 region has the DNA TGCAGTGCTAGAGGTACCTCTGGGGCCAACGTCCTGACTTTC. It translates to CSARGTSGANVLTF.

The rearrangement joins TRBV29-1 to TRBJ2-4; tentatively, D is TRBD1 (6 bases). The CDR3 loop spans 18 amino acids. Trimming took 4 bases from V and 0 from J, leaving 22 bases between them. Germline assignment: CDR1 SQVTM and CDR2 ANQGSEA. CDR3 DNA: TGCAGCGTTGCAGGGGAACTGCTTCCAGGCCTAGCCAAAAACATTCAGTACTTC. The encoded protein is CSVAGELLPGLAKNIQYF.

This clonotype appeared a few times. This chain uses TRBV6-2 or TRBV6-3 with TRBJ2-3; TRBD1 is a possible D gene (6 bases). This CDR3 is built from 15 residues. The V gene lost 4 bases and the J gene lost 2 bases, with 13 bases spanning the gap. The germline gives CDR1 MNHEY, CDR2 SVGEGT. DNA for the CDR3: TGTGCCAGCAGTTCATTGACAGGAGTCACAGATACGCAGTATTTT. Amino acids: CASSSLTGVTDTQYF.

This clonotype appeared many times. This CDR3 reads CASSSPGTGYNSPLHF. CDR3 sequence (DNA): TGTGCCAGCAGCTCCCCGGGGACAGGGTATAATTCACCCCTCCACTTT. The chain carries TRBV5-6 and TRBJ1-6, with TRBD1 identical over 9 bases. The junction had 5 bases not matched to a gene; V was cut back by 3 bases and J by 4 bases. The CDR3 has 16 residues. Germline CDR1 reads SGHDT; CDR2 reads YYEEEE.

In its sample, this clonotype was seen many times. A read error may produce the germline difference seen at one junction end. The chain has TRBV7-6 and TRBJ2-3, with 9 bases fitting TRBD2. CDR3 length: 14 residues. CDR1 is SGHVS, CDR2 FNYEAQ, per germline. For the CDR3, the DNA is TGTGCCAGCAGCCTAGCGGGGTCCACAGATACGCAGTATTTT. Amino acids: CASSLAGSTDTQYF.

Many counts were recorded for this clonotype. V is TRBV7-8 and J is TRBJ1-1; D gene unclear. Germline CDR1 is SGHVS and CDR2 is FQNEAQ. V was pared by 2 bases and J by 3 bases, with 7 bases between. The CDR3 loop spans 13 amino acids. DNA for the CDR3: TGTGCCAGCAGCTTACGGAGGGACACTGAAGCTTTCTTT. It encodes CASSLRRDTEAFF.

J is TRBJ2-7 and V is TRBV15, with 10 bases identical to TRBD1. With V trimmed by 0 bases and J by 4 bases, 3 bases remained unmatched. CDR3 size: 15 residues. Germline V lookup: CDR1 LNHNV, CDR2 YYDKDF (reference sequence). The CDR3 region has the DNA TGTGCCACCAGCAGAGATCGGGGACAGGGGTACGAGCAGTACTTC. Protein: CATSRDRGQGYEQYF.

There are many counts of this clonotype. A read error may produce the germline difference seen at one junction end. V gene TRBV6-2 or TRBV6-3 combines with J gene TRBJ2-3, with 12 bases aligning to TRBD2. The CDR3 length is 17 residues. Germline V CDR1 and CDR2: MNHEY, SVGEGT. The CDR3 DNA reads as TGTGCCAGCAGCTACTACTCTAGCGGGAGGGCCACAGATACGCAGTATTTT. This gives the protein CASSYYSSGRATDTQYF.

The rearrangement joins TRBV29-1 to TRBJ2-3; D gene uncertain. The CDR3 sequence is 13 residues long. The V end lost 3 bases, the J end lost 5 bases, and 12 bases lay between the germline ends. CDR1 and CDR2 (germline): SQVTM, ANQGSEA. The CDR3 here is CSVDPQSGDTQYF. In DNA, the CDR3 is TGCAGCGTTGATCCACAAAGTGGAGATACGCAGTATTTT.

This clonotype appeared many times. V gene TRBV12-3 or TRBV12-4 combines with J gene TRBJ2-7; 9 bases match TRBD2. There are 15 residues in the CDR3. The V and J ends lost 3 bases and 1 base, in that order; junction bases with no gene match: 4. CDR3 in amino acids: CASSFSAGGSYEQYV. CDR3 DNA sequence: TGTGCCAGCAGTTTTAGCGCGGGAGGGTCCTACGAGCAGTACGTC.

This clonotype came up many times. The J gene is TRBJ1-2, the V gene TRBV7-3; TRBD1 might be the D (6 bases). Germline V gives CDR1 SGHTA, CDR2 FQGTGA. V was cut by 2 bases and J by 6 bases, with 10 bases left in between. This CDR3 contains 13 residues. CDR3 amino acids: CASSLGGADGYTF. DNA for the CDR3: TGTGCCAGCAGCTTAGGGGGCGCAGATGGCTACACCTTC.

This clonotype has just a few counts. The chain is built from TRBV5-4 and TRBJ1-1; D is uncertain. Looked up from germline, CDR1 is SGHNT and CDR2 is YYREEE (reference sequence). The CDR3 has 15 amino acids. The V gene lost 2 bases and the J gene lost 2 bases, with 13 bases spanning the gap. The CDR3 bases are TGTGCCAGCAGCTTCGTCGGAGGCCACAACACTGAAGCTTTCTTT. This sequence encodes CASSFVGGHNTEAFF.

This clonotype occurred many times. V and J are TRBV6-2 or TRBV6-3 and TRBJ1-2; 7 bases are a match to TRBD1. J gave up 0 bases and V 7 bases, and 8 bases lay outside the gene matches. Germline V CDR1 and CDR2: MNHEY, SVGEGT. This CDR3 spans 15 amino acids. As DNA, the CDR3 is TGTGCCAGCACTGAGGACAGGCCAGCTAACTATGGCTACACCTTC. This sequence encodes CASTEDRPANYGYTF.

The chain has TRBV19 and TRBJ1-1; 7 nucleotides match TRBD1. The length of the CDR3 is 14 residues. Germline V CDR1 and CDR2: LNHDA, SQIVND (reference sequence). V was clipped by 5 bases and J by 5 bases; unmatched bases: 8. The CDR3: CASSLQGRGTEAFF. DNA for the CDR3: TGTGCCAGTAGTTTACAGGGGCGCGGAACTGAAGCTTTCTTT.

The chain is built from TRBV25-1 and TRBJ2-1; the D is unclear. Germline V gene data show CDR1 as MGHDK and CDR2 as SYGVNS. The V gene lost 4 bases and the J gene lost 7 bases, with 14 bases spanning the gap. This CDR3 contains 14 residues. The CDR3 protein is CASSGFIVGNEQFF. CDR3 coding DNA: TGTGCCAGCAGTGGTTTTATAGTTGGGAATGAGCAGTTCTTC.

This clonotype was picked up a small number of times. V and J are TRBV20-1 and TRBJ2-7, with D perhaps matching TRBD2 (5 bases). V was trimmed by 4 bases and J by 6 bases, leaving 19 bases between them. The germline CDR1 and CDR2 sequences are DFQATT and SNEGSKA (reference sequence). The CDR3 has 14 amino acids. CDR3 amino acids: CSATPVNLEGEQYF. DNA for the CDR3: TGCAGTGCTACACCCGTGAATCTCGAGGGCGAGCAGTACTTC.

The chain has TRBV7-8 and TRBJ2-4; 11 bases match TRBD2. Looked up from germline, CDR1 is SGHVS and CDR2 is FQNEAQ. The CDR3 consists of 16 residues. V dropped 3 bases and J dropped 8; count of bases not matched to a gene: 9. The DNA for the CDR3 is TGTGCCAGCAGCTTTTCCCGAACTAGCGGGAGAGACATTCAGTACTTC. Translation gives CASSFSRTSGRDIQYF.

This chain connects TRBV19 to TRBJ1-5; 7 bases agree with TRBD1. This CDR3 has 15 amino acids. The J segment lost 3 bases and the V segment lost 6 bases, leaving 8 bases of the junction unmatched. The germline CDR1 and CDR2 sequences are LNHDA and SQIVND (reference sequence). The CDR3 coding sequence is TGTGCCAGTAGGCCGACCGGGACAGACAATCAGCCCCAGCATTTT. Encoded protein: CASRPTGTDNQPQHF. Full variable domain (outside the CDR3, taken from reference TRBV19 and TRBJ1-5): DGGITQSPKYLFRKEGQNVTLSCEQNLNHDAMYWYRQDPGQGLRLIYYSQIVNDFQKGDIAEGYSVSREKKESFPLTVTSAQKNPTAFYLCASRPTGTDNQPQHFGDGTRLSIL.